These T cell receptor beta chains were read from a single sample in a study of cytomegalovirus exposure and HLA in healthy donors. The protocol was immunoSEQ multiplex PCR, while the TCRdb copy is restricted to in-frame clones and leaves out a portion. The repertoire holds 150,000 to 200,000 clones, with 80% as singletons. The sample taken for sequencing was PBMCs. Receptor source: a man between 18 and 29 years old in good health and CMV-seropositive. Both conserved end residues are part of each CDR3. D genes are given only for firm matches. Size tells how often a clone was seen (once, few, many) or the class of an expanded clone, and some rows leave it out.

J gene	clone size	D gene	V gene	CDR3 protein	CDR3 DNA
TRBJ2-3	NA	NA	TRBV5-6	CASSLRWGGSTDTQYF	TGTGCCAGCAGCTTGCGGTGGGGGGGCAGCACAGATACGCAGTATTTT
TRBJ1-5	NA	NA	TRBV28	CASSLQNNQPQHF	TGTGCCAGCAGTCTACAGAACAATCAGCCCCAGCATTTT
TRBJ2-6	once	NA	TRBV7-2	CASSLGPAGRSGANVLTF	TGTGCCAGCAGCTTAGGTCCGGCGGGCAGATCGGGGGCCAACGTCCTGACTTTC
TRBJ1-4	NA	TRBD1	TRBV4-2	CASSRGRGDEKLFF	TGTGCCAGCAGCCGGGGCAGGGGGGATGAAAAACTGTTTTTT
TRBJ2-2	NA	NA	TRBV29-1	CSVYRRDSNTGELFF	TGCAGCGTCTATCGCCGGGACTCGAACACCGGGGAGCTGTTTTTT
TRBJ2-7	once	TRBD2	TRBV5-1	CASSLGLAGGNEQYF	TGCGCCAGCAGCTTGGGACTAGCGGGAGGAAACGAGCAGTACTTC
TRBJ1-5	NA	NA	TRBV27	CASGSYRYSNQPQHF	TGTGCCAGCGGATCCTACAGGTATAGCAATCAGCCCCAGCATTTT
TRBJ1-5	NA	NA	TRBV2	CASTREINQPQHF	TGTGCCAGCACGCGGGAGATAAATCAGCCCCAGCATTTT
TRBJ1-5	NA	NA	TRBV27	CASSLRGGAINQPQHF	TGTGCCAGCAGTTTAAGGGGAGGGGCGATCAATCAGCCCCAGCATTTT
TRBJ2-7	NA	TRBD1	TRBV25-1	CASSAGTGFYEQYF	TGTGCCAGCAGTGCCGGGACAGGGTTCTACGAGCAGTACTTC
TRBJ2-2	few	TRBD1	TRBV30	CACPSGQFTGELFF	TGTGCCTGTCCTTCGGGACAGTTCACCGGGGAGCTGTTTTTT
TRBJ1-5	NA	NA	TRBV7-8	CASSLKRFGNQPQHF	TGTGCCAGCAGCTTAAAGCGGTTTGGTAATCAGCCCCAGCATTTT
TRBJ1-5	NA	NA	TRBV28	CASSLTGTLNQPQHF	TGTGCCAGCAGTTTAACAGGGACATTAAATCAGCCCCAGCATTTT
TRBJ2-6	NA	NA	TRBV18	CASSPPRRPSGANVLTF	TGTGCCAGCTCACCACCGCGGCGGCCCTCTGGGGCCAACGTCCTGACTTTC
TRBJ2-7	NA	TRBD1	TRBV19	CASSLGGIYEQYF	TGTGCCAGTAGTTTAGGGGGCATCTACGAGCAGTACTTC
TRBJ2-3	NA	TRBD1	TRBV6-5	CASSGQGDTDTQYF	TGTGCCAGCAGTGGGCAGGGGGACACAGATACGCAGTATTTT
TRBJ2-7	NA	NA	TRBV5-1	CASSPSGIDYEQYF	TGCGCCAGCAGCCCGTCCGGGATAGACTACGAGCAGTACTTC
TRBJ2-7	few	TRBD2	TRBV30	CAWSVTSVSYEQYF	TGTGCCTGGAGTGTAACTAGCGTCTCCTACGAGCAGTACTTC
TRBJ1-1	NA	NA	TRBV21-1	CASSKDGPGTADHYYNTEAFF	TGTGCCAGCAGCAAAGATGGACCCGGGACAGCAGATCACTATTACAACACTGAAGCTTTCTTT
TRBJ2-5	NA	TRBD1	TRBV5-8	CASSLPGTVKTTQYF	TGTGCCAGCAGCTTGCCGGGGACAGTCAAGACCACCCAGTACTTC
TRBJ1-4	NA	NA	TRBV5-4	CASSIKGRGNEKLFF	TGTGCCAGCAGTATTAAGGGCAGGGGTAATGAAAAACTGTTTTTT
TRBJ1-2	NA	NA	TRBV6-5	CASSQTRGLNYGYTF	TGTGCCAGCAGTCAGACGCGGGGGCTTAACTATGGCTACACCTTC
TRBJ2-2	NA	NA	TRBV9	CASSVRDLVGAVTGELFF	TGTGCCAGCAGCGTAAGGGACCTAGTGGGGGCCGTGACCGGGGAGCTGTTTTTT
TRBJ1-1	NA	NA	TRBV9	CASSVSAMNTEAFF	TGTGCCAGCAGCGTATCCGCGATGAACACTGAAGCTTTCTTT
TRBJ2-1	NA	TRBD1	TRBV2	CASAFAGGSYNEQFF	TGTGCCAGCGCTTTCGCAGGGGGCTCCTACAATGAGCAGTTCTTC
TRBJ2-6	NA	TRBD1	TRBV28	CATMDRGFSGANVLTF	TGTGCCACCATGGACAGGGGATTCTCTGGGGCCAACGTCCTGACTTTC
TRBJ1-1	NA	TRBD1	TRBV10-3	CAISDPSGQGVAEAFF	TGTGCCATCAGTGACCCCTCCGGACAGGGTGTGGCTGAAGCTTTCTTT
TRBJ1-2	NA	TRBD1	TRBV19	CASSIRGQGGGGYTF	TGTGCCAGTAGTATAAGGGGACAGGGAGGTGGCGGCTACACCTTC
TRBJ1-1	few	NA	TRBV12-5	CASGTRENTEAFF	TGTGCTAGTGGGACCCGGGAGAACACTGAAGCTTTCTTT
TRBJ1-5	NA	NA	TRBV2	CASSEVDNSNQPQHF	TGTGCCAGCAGTGAAGTGGACAATAGCAATCAGCCCCAGCATTTT
TRBJ2-1	NA	TRBD2	TRBV5-1	CASSEAGGQFYEQFF	TGCGCCAGCAGCGAAGCGGGAGGGCAATTCTATGAGCAGTTCTTC
TRBJ2-7	few	NA	TRBV5-4	CASSSLVVGYEQYF	TGTGCCAGCAGCTCACTGGTGGTTGGCTACGAGCAGTACTTC
TRBJ1-3	NA	TRBD1	TRBV10-2	CASSVEGAGGNTIYF	TGCGCCAGCAGTGTGGAGGGGGCTGGTGGAAACACCATATATTTT
TRBJ2-1	few	TRBD1	TRBV27	CASRPFRGSGHEQFF	TGTGCCAGCAGACCCTTCAGGGGGTCAGGTCATGAGCAGTTCTTC
TRBJ1-6	NA	TRBD1	TRBV13	CASSKGQGESPLHF	TGTGCCAGCAGCAAGGGACAGGGTGAGTCACCCCTCCACTTT
TRBJ2-1	NA	NA	TRBV7-8	CASSVPGLHNEQFF	TGTGCCAGCAGCGTTCCGGGACTTCACAATGAGCAGTTCTTC
TRBJ2-2	NA	TRBD1	TRBV7-2	CASSFSPQRGLAELFF	TGTGCCAGCAGCTTCAGCCCGCAGAGGGGGCTAGCGGAGCTGTTTTTT
TRBJ2-5	NA	NA	TRBV5-6	CASSFGETQYF	TGTGCCAGCAGCTTTGGCGAGACCCAGTACTTC
TRBJ1-2	NA	NA	TRBV18	CASSPPEGEENYGYTF	TGTGCCAGCTCACCACCGGAAGGGGAGGAGAACTATGGCTACACCTTC
TRBJ2-7	NA	TRBD1	TRBV7-8	CASSLGGQGFYEQYF	TGTGCCAGCAGCTTAGGGGGACAGGGGTTCTACGAGCAGTACTTC
TRBJ1-5	NA	NA	TRBV2	CASSLSRVTSNQPQHF	TGTGCCAGCAGTCTCTCCAGGGTAACAAGCAATCAGCCCCAGCATTTT
TRBJ1-3	NA	NA	TRBV28	CASGGYYFGNTIYF	TGTGCCAGCGGGGGCTACTATTTTGGAAACACCATATATTTT
TRBJ2-7	NA	TRBD1	TRBV5-5	CASSLVRDRGYEQYF	TGTGCCAGCAGCTTGGTTCGGGACAGGGGTTACGAGCAGTACTTC
TRBJ2-7	NA	TRBD1	TRBV7-2	CASSPDRRKYEQYF	TGTGCCAGCAGCCCGGACAGGAGGAAATACGAGCAGTACTTC
TRBJ2-1	NA	TRBD2	TRBV18	CASSPRVAGVPNEQFF	TGTGCCAGCTCACCACGAGTGGCGGGAGTTCCCAATGAGCAGTTCTTC
TRBJ2-7	NA	NA	TRBV4-2	CASSQDGGGYEQYF	TGTGCCAGCAGCCAAGACGGGGGTGGCTACGAGCAGTACTTC
TRBJ2-3	NA	NA	TRBV7-9	CASSSLIGTQYF	TGTGCCAGCAGCTCGCTTATCGGTACGCAGTATTTT
TRBJ1-4	NA	NA	TRBV19	CASSSTGFVEKLFF	TGTGCCAGTAGTAGTACAGGGTTTGTCGAAAAACTGTTTTTT
TRBJ2-2	NA	TRBD1	TRBV2	CASRVGQSNTGELFF	TGTGCCAGCAGGGTGGGACAGTCGAACACCGGGGAGCTGTTTTTT
TRBJ1-1	NA	NA	TRBV14	CASSPGGRTEAFF	TGTGCCAGCAGCCCCGGGGGGCGTACTGAAGCTTTCTTT
TRBJ2-1	few	TRBD1	TRBV5-4	CASSSTGGLYEQFF	TGTGCCAGCAGCTCGACAGGGGGCCTGTATGAGCAGTTCTTC
TRBJ2-7	few	TRBD2	TRBV7-2	CASSYGRGSGDEQYF	TGTGCCAGCAGCTATGGTCGCGGGAGCGGGGACGAGCAGTACTTC